Listed below are T cell receptor beta chains from one sample, sequenced in a study of T-cell memory formation after mild COVID-19. TCRdb processed the 5' RACE reads anew with MiXCR; each CDR3 protein has one entry. The data contain fewer than 600,000 distinct CDR3 sequences, approximately 21% of them singletons. Sequenced material: PBMCs or a T cell subset sorted from them (not recorded which). Receptors were obtained from an adult woman who had mild COVID-19 (a few samples of this study predate the infection). Cell type and time point are not known. CDR3s include the opening cysteine and the closing phenylalanine or tryptophan. Fields, in order: V gene, clone size, CDR3 length, J gene, D gene, CDR3 DNA, CDR3 protein. A D gene is named only where the DNA matches it firmly. Size is omitted from some rows. Given values are once, few, many or a class for expanded clones.

TRBV29-1	.	15	TRBJ2-1	TRBD2	TGCAGCGCACGTGCCGGGACTAGCAATTACAATGAGCAGTTCTTC	CSARAGTSNYNEQFF
TRBV7-2	many	15	TRBJ2-7	TRBD2	TGTGCCAGCAGCTTAGGTGCTAGCGGGATTTACGAGCAGTACTTC	CASSLGASGIYEQYF
TRBV7-8	.	17	TRBJ1-5	.	TGTGCCAGCAGCTCCTACCAAAGCCGGGGAGATTATCAGCCCCAGCATTTT	CASSSYQSRGDYQPQHF
TRBV6-1	few	16	TRBJ2-3	TRBD2	TGTGCCAGCAGTGAAGTTGATAGCGGGGGAAGAGATACGCAGTATTTT	CASSEVDSGGRDTQYF
TRBV5-6	.	14	TRBJ2-5	.	TGTGCCAGCAGCTTCCCTGACGCCCAAGAGACCCAGTACTTC	CASSFPDAQETQYF
TRBV12-3/TRBV12-4	.	14	TRBJ2-2	.	TGTGCCAGCAGTTTAAACGCGAACACCGGGGAGCTGTTTTTT	CASSLNANTGELFF
TRBV6-5	few	15	TRBJ2-5	.	TGTGCCAGCAGTTACTTCGCGCAGGGGTGGAAGACCCAGTACTTC	CASSYFAQGWKTQYF
TRBV20-1	few	18	TRBJ2-2	.	TGCAGTGCTAGAATCCCCCATGCCGTGGGGGGGCTCTCCGGGGAGCTGTTTTTT	CSARIPHAVGGLSGELFF
TRBV6-5	.	14	TRBJ2-2	.	TGTGCCAGCAGTTACACCCCGGGCACCGGGGAGCTGTTTTTT	CASSYTPGTGELFF
TRBV4-1	few	14	TRBJ2-3	.	TGCGCCAGCAGCCAAGATACCCCCGCAGATACGCAGTATTTT	CASSQDTPADTQYF
TRBV2	.	15	TRBJ2-1	TRBD2	TGTGCCAGCAGCCCCGTTTTTAGCGGGAGGAATGAGCAGTTCTTC	CASSPVFSGRNEQFF
TRBV4-1	.	15	TRBJ1-2	.	TGCGCCAGCAGCCAACTATTGGGACGGAACTATGGCTACACCTTC	CASSQLLGRNYGYTF
TRBV7-9	.	13	TRBJ2-5	.	TGTGCCAGCAGCTTCCGATCGGCGGAGACCCAGTACTTC	CASSFRSAETQYF
TRBV4-3	few	20	TRBJ2-4	TRBD2	TGCGCCAGCAGCCAAGATCTTGGACTAGCGGGAGTAATAGCCAAAAACATTCAGTACTTC	CASSQDLGLAGVIAKNIQYF
TRBV19	few	15	TRBJ2-2	.	TGTGCCAGAGGAGTAGCAGTCTCGGTTCCCGGGGAGCTGTTTTTT	CARGVAVSVPGELFF
TRBV18	few	16	TRBJ1-5	TRBD1	TGTGCCAGCTCACATACGAAGGGGGCGCGATCAAGCCCCCAGCATTTT	CASSHTKGARSSPQHF
TRBV10-3	few	14	TRBJ1-5	.	TGTGCCATCGGGCGGTTAGATGGCAATCAGCCCCAGCATTTT	CAIGRLDGNQPQHF
TRBV19	.	13	TRBJ2-2	.	TGTGCCAGTAGTCCACCGGCCCCCGGTAGGGTGTTTTTT	CASSPPAPGRVFF
TRBV7-2	.	16	TRBJ2-1	TRBD2	TGTGCCAGCAGCTTGGGAGCGGGAGCCGTCCTCAATGAGCAGTTCTTC	CASSLGAGAVLNEQFF
TRBV20-1	.	14	TRBJ1-1	TRBD1	TGCAGTGCTAGCTACAGGGGTTCTGTCGCTGAAGCTTTCTTT	CSASYRGSVAEAFF
TRBV7-2	.	16	TRBJ1-2	.	TGTGCCAGCAGCTTACCACAGGAGAGTCTCGACTATGGCTACACCTTC	CASSLPQESLDYGYTF
TRBV20-1	few	16	TRBJ2-5	TRBD2	TGCAGTGCTCAGGAAGGGACTAGCGGGGTGGGGGAGACCCAGTACTTC	CSAQEGTSGVGETQYF
TRBV12-3/TRBV12-4	.	13	TRBJ1-2	.	TGTGCCAGCAGTTCAGGGGTTGAATATGGCTACACCTTC	CASSSGVEYGYTF
TRBV7-9	.	17	TRBJ2-6	TRBD1	TGTGCCAGCAGCCCGGGACAGGGAGAATCTGGGGCCAACGTCCTGACTTTC	CASSPGQGESGANVLTF
TRBV9	.	19	TRBJ2-1	TRBD2	TGTGCCAGCAGCGGCGGGGGAGTCCTGGGACCTCGAAAGTACAATGAGCAGTTCTTC	CASSGGGVLGPRKYNEQFF
TRBV12-3/TRBV12-4	.	18	TRBJ2-2	TRBD1	TGTGCCAGCAGTTTATCAGTGAGAGGGGGCGCGTCGGCCGGGGAGCTGTTTTTT	CASSLSVRGGASAGELFF
TRBV2	.	15	TRBJ1-2	TRBD1	TGTGCCAGCAGTGAAGCGCTTCAGGGGGGCTATGGCTACACCTTC	CASSEALQGGYGYTF
TRBV19	few	15	TRBJ1-2	.	TGTGCCAGTAGTTCTCGGCAGGGCTTGGACTATGGCTACACCTTC	CASSSRQGLDYGYTF
TRBV12-3/TRBV12-4	.	14	TRBJ1-4	.	TGTGCCAGCAGTTTAGCGGGGGGGCAGGAAAAACTGTTTTTT	CASSLAGGQEKLFF
TRBV29-1	.	15	TRBJ1-2	.	TGCAGCGTTGATGTCTGGGGTCGGGTTAACTATGGCTACACCTTC	CSVDVWGRVNYGYTF
TRBV11-2	.	19	TRBJ2-4	TRBD1	TGTGCCAGCAGCTCCGCCTATTGGGAAAAGGGGGCAGTGAAAAACATTCAGTACTTC	CASSSAYWEKGAVKNIQYF
TRBV19	many	13	TRBJ1-1	.	TGTGCCAGTAGTATAGGAAGAAACACTGAAGCTTTCTTT	CASSIGRNTEAFF
TRBV4-2	few	14	TRBJ2-7	TRBD2	TGTGCCAGCAGCCAATGGGAGGGAAACTACGAGCAGTACTTC	CASSQWEGNYEQYF
TRBV5-1	few	12	TRBJ1-1	.	TGCGCCAGCAGCCTCCCCGGGGATGAAGCTTTCTTT	CASSLPGDEAFF
TRBV7-2	.	15	TRBJ2-1	.	TGTGCCAGCAGCTTACTAGGGATGAGCTACAATGAGCAGTTCTTC	CASSLLGMSYNEQFF
TRBV4-2	many	15	TRBJ2-3	.	TGTGCCAGCAGCCAAGGAGGGCTAGACACAGATACGCAGTATTTT	CASSQGGLDTDTQYF
TRBV28	few	13	TRBJ2-7	.	TGTGCCACGAAAAGGGGGGTTGCCTACGAGCAGTACTTC	CATKRGVAYEQYF
TRBV12-3/TRBV12-4	.	14	TRBJ1-2	TRBD1	TGTGCCAGCAGTTTAGAGACAGGGACCTATGGCTACACCTTC	CASSLETGTYGYTF
TRBV20-1	few	15	TRBJ1-1	.	TGCAGTGCTTTTCCCCTACTAAGGTTGAACACTGAAGCTTTCTTT	CSAFPLLRLNTEAFF
TRBV6-5	.	13	TRBJ2-7	.	TGTGCCAGCAGTTACGAGGGTACCTACGAGCAGTACTTC	CASSYEGTYEQYF
TRBV7-9	.	12	TRBJ1-1	.	TGTGCCAGCAGTTTTGACAGCAGTGAAGCTTTCTTT	CASSFDSSEAFF
TRBV9	few	13	TRBJ1-1	.	TGTGCCAGCAGCGTAATCGGCAACACTGAAGCTTTCTTT	CASSVIGNTEAFF
TRBV9	.	15	TRBJ2-7	.	TGTGCCAGCAGCGTAGGGGGTTCCGTTCCCTACGAGCAGTACTTC	CASSVGGSVPYEQYF
TRBV29-1	.	14	TRBJ2-1	TRBD2	TGCAGCGTTGGCCTAGCGGGTGCCCGCGGTGAGCAGTTCTTC	CSVGLAGARGEQFF
TRBV27	.	15	TRBJ1-2	TRBD1	TGTGCCAGCAGTTTATTAGGGACAGGGGGCTATGGCTACACCTTC	CASSLLGTGGYGYTF
TRBV11-3	.	16	TRBJ2-1	TRBD2	TGTGCCAGCAGCTTATTCTCCGGGAGGGTAACGAAAGAGCAGTTCTTC	CASSLFSGRVTKEQFF
TRBV7-9	.	17	TRBJ2-3	.	TGTGCCAGCAGCCAACTTTACGGGGTAGAAGGCACAGATACGCAGTATTTT	CASSQLYGVEGTDTQYF
TRBV5-5	.	15	TRBJ1-4	TRBD1	TGTGCCAGCAGCTTGAGGGAGGACAGGTTGACTGAACTGTTTTTT	CASSLREDRLTELFF